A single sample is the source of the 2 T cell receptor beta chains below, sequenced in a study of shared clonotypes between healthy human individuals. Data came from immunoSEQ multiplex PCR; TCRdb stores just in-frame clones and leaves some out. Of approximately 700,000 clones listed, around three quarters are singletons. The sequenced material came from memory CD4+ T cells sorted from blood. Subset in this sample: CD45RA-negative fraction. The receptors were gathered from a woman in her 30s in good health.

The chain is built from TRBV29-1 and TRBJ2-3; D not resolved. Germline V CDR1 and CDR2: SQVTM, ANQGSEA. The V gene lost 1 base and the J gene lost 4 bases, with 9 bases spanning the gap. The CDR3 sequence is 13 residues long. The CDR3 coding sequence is TGCAGCGTTGAAGTTGTAGCTTCAGATACGCAGTATTTT. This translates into CSVEVVASDTQYF.

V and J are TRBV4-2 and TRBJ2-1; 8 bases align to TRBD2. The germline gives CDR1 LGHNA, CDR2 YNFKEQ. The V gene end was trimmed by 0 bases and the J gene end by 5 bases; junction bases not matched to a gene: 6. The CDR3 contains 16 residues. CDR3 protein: CASSQDPSGLDNEQFF. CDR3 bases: TGTGCCAGCAGCCAAGATCCTAGCGGGCTAGACAATGAGCAGTTCTTC.